The 18 T cell receptor beta chains below were found in one sample sequenced in a study of blood T cell repertoires in COVID-19. The assay was immunoSEQ multiplex PCR, and TCRdb's table has in-frame clones only and misses some. The data hold over 150,000 clones, with over 65% observed a single time. The source material was peripheral blood. Receptors were obtained from a man older than 75 with acute or convalescent COVID-19.

The rearrangement links TRBV6-5 to TRBJ2-7, with D perhaps matching TRBD2 (6 bases). The V gene's germline CDR1 is MNHEY and CDR2 SVGAGI. V was clipped by 2 bases and J by 2 bases, with 16 bases between them. The CDR3 is 16 amino acids. The CDR3, as DNA: TGTGCCAGCAGTTACGGACTTGGTCCGGGGGCCTACGAGCAGTACTTC. Protein: CASSYGLGPGAYEQYF.

The genes are TRBV6-4 and TRBJ2-2; D is possibly TRBD1 (6 bases). The CDR3 has 19 amino acids. From germline, CDR1 is MRHNA and CDR2 SNTAGT. The V gene lost 6 bases and the J gene lost 0 bases, with 23 bases spanning the gap. DNA of the CDR3: TGTGCCAGCAGCGACCATTTTAAAGGGGGAATTCCGAACACCGGGGAGCTGTTTTTT. This sequence encodes CASSDHFKGGIPNTGELFF.

The chain carries TRBV7-6 and TRBJ1-1, with no clear D. The V gene lost 1 base and the J gene lost 3 bases, with 15 bases spanning the gap. The length of the CDR3 is 16 residues. The germline CDR1 and CDR2 sequences are SGHVS and FNYEAQ. CDR3: CASSLVPTAGDTEAFF. CDR3 sequence (DNA): TGTGCCAGCAGCTTAGTGCCGACGGCCGGGGACACTGAAGCTTTCTTT.

The chain links TRBV15 to TRBJ2-2; maybe TRBD1 (5 bases). This CDR3 is built from 15 residues. Trimming stripped 3 bases from V and 2 bases from J, with 10 bases between. Germline CDR1 LNHNV, CDR2 YYDKDF (reference sequence). In DNA form, the CDR3 reads TGTGCCACCAGCAGGGGGCACGGTAACACCGGGGAGCTGTTTTTT. This codes for CATSRGHGNTGELFF.

V usage is TRBV6-5 and J usage is TRBJ2-5, with a possible D match to TRBD2 (7 bases). Germline CDR1 MNHEY, CDR2 SVGAGI. V gave up 9 bases and J gave up 4 bases, with 18 bases separating them. The CDR3 has 14 amino acids. The chain's CDR3 is CARELRGGGETQYF. The CDR3 DNA sequence: TGTGCCAGGGAACTGAGGGGGGGTGGAGAGACCCAGTACTTC.

The sample holds a few counts of this clone. The chain is built from TRBV28 and TRBJ1-5; the D is unclear. Germline CDR1 MDHEN, CDR2 SYDVKM. V was cut by 3 bases and J by 5 bases, with 5 bases left in between. CDR3 length: 12 residues. CDR3 nucleotide sequence: TGTGCCAGCAGTTTCTCGGATCAGCCCCAGCATTTT. This sequence encodes CASSFSDQPQHF. Full variable domain (missing parts from reference TRBV28 and TRBJ1-5): DVKVTQSSRYLVKRTGEKVFLECVQDMDHENMFWYRQDPGLGLRLIYFSYDVKMKEKGDIPEGYSVSREKKERFSLILESASTNQTSMYLCASSFSDQPQHFGDGTRLSIL.

The chain couples TRBV12-5 to TRBJ1-5; 11 nucleotides line up with TRBD1. The CDR3 sequence is 16 residues long. Germline CDR1 is LGHNT and CDR2 is FRNRAP. The V segment lost 5 bases and the J segment 4 bases; nucleotides outside the gene matches: 7. CDR3 amino acids: CASGDSGQGANQPQHF. The CDR3, as DNA: TGTGCTAGTGGTGACTCAGGACAGGGGGCAAATCAGCCCCAGCATTTT.

This chain uses TRBV7-3 with TRBJ1-1; D is unresolved. Trimming took 3 bases from V and 1 from J, leaving 6 bases between them. This CDR3 spans 13 amino acids. The germline gives CDR1 SGHTA, CDR2 FQGTGA. CDR3 nucleotide sequence: TGTGCCAGCAGCTTCTCAGAGAACACTGAAGCTTTCTTT. It codes for CASSFSENTEAFF.

J is TRBJ1-2 and V is TRBV3-1 (or the pseudogene TRBV3-2), with 7 bases that match TRBD1. The CDR3 covers 14 residues. The J segment lost 7 bases and the V segment lost 2 bases, leaving 7 bases of the junction unmatched. CDR1 LGHDT and CDR2 YNNKEL come from the germline V gene (reference sequence). In DNA, the CDR3 is TGTGCCAGCAGCCAACAAGGGGGCTCGGGTGGCTACACCTTC. Encoded protein: CASSQQGGSGGYTF.

The rearrangement links TRBV19 to TRBJ1-2; 8 nucleotides match TRBD1. This CDR3 comprises 13 residues. Germline V gene data show CDR1 as LNHDA and CDR2 as SQIVND (reference sequence). With V trimmed by 8 bases and J by 5 bases, 7 bases remained unmatched. The chain's CDR3 is CASHPDRDYGYTF. In DNA form, the CDR3 reads TGTGCCAGTCACCCGGACAGGGATTATGGCTACACCTTC.

V and J are TRBV12-5 and TRBJ2-7; 10 positions agree with TRBD1. The CDR3 covers 14 residues. Losses at the gene ends were 6 bases for V and 5 bases for J; bases not matched to a gene: 7. CDR1 is LGHNT, CDR2 FRNRAP, per germline. The DNA of the CDR3 is TGTGCTAGTGGAGCTGACAGGGGGCGCCACGAGCAGTACTTC. Residues: CASGADRGRHEQYF. Full variable domain (outside the CDR3, taken from reference TRBV12-5 and TRBJ2-7): DARVTQTPRHKVTEMGQEVTMRCQPILGHNTVFWYRQTMMQGLELLAYFRNRAPLDDSGMPKDRFSAEMPDATLATLKIQPSEPRDSAVYFCASGADRGRHEQYFGPGTRLTVT.

This rearrangement joins TRBV18 to TRBJ2-2; unclear D gene. This CDR3 is built from 17 residues. Germline CDR1 is KGHSH and CDR2 is LQKENI. Trimming took 2 bases from V and 3 from J, leaving 16 bases between them. The CDR3: CASSPSRPLRDTGELFF. The CDR3 bases are TGTGCCAGCTCACCATCGAGACCCCTCCGGGACACCGGGGAGCTGTTTTTT. Variable domain in full (rest from reference TRBV18 and TRBJ2-2): NAGVMQNPRHLVRRRGQEARLRCSPMKGHSHVYWYRQLPEEGLKFMVYLQKENIIDESGMPKERFSAEFPKEGPSILRIQQVVRGDSAAYFCASSPSRPLRDTGELFFGEGSRLTVL.

The chain uses TRBV3-1 (or the pseudogene TRBV3-2) and TRBJ2-5, with D possibly matching TRBD2 (5 bases). V lost 0 bases and J lost 7, with 9 bases in between. The CDR3 length is 13 residues. CDR1 LGHDT and CDR2 YNNKEL come from the germline V gene (reference sequence). Written as DNA, the CDR3 is TGTGCCAGCAGCCAAGATGGTCGGGGGACCCAGTACTTC. This gives the protein CASSQDGRGTQYF.

This clone was recorded only once. The chain is built from TRBV2 and TRBJ1-5; 10 bases map to TRBD1. The CDR3 extends over 15 amino acids. In germline, CDR1 is SNHLY, CDR2 FYNNEI. V lost 9 bases and J lost 4; bases outside the gene matches: 9. CDR3 sequence reads: CASLRDRGFNQPQHF. As DNA, the CDR3 is TGTGCCAGTCTCCGGGACAGGGGTTTTAATCAGCCCCAGCATTTT.

V usage is TRBV19 and J usage is TRBJ2-3, with unresolved D. Germline V gene sequence: CDR1 LNHDA, CDR2 SQIVND (reference sequence). The V and J ends lost 1 base and 0 bases respectively, with 8 bases between them. The length of the CDR3 is 15 residues. The CDR3 reads CASSIVQASTDTQYF. Written as DNA, the CDR3 is TGTGCCAGTAGTATAGTGCAGGCGAGCACAGATACGCAGTATTTT.

The rearrangement uses TRBV7-6 and TRBJ1-4; the D gene is possibly TRBD1 (5 bases). CDR3 length: 15 amino acids. V gave up 2 bases and J gave up 7 bases, with 14 bases separating them. Germline CDR1 SGHVS, CDR2 FNYEAQ. This CDR3 is CASSLSSGGGEKLFF. The CDR3 coding sequence is TGTGCCAGCAGCTTAAGCTCCGGGGGGGGTGAAAAACTGTTTTTT.

At least ten counts were recorded for this clone. The chain recombines TRBV11-1 with TRBJ2-7; 10 positions agree with TRBD1. V was pared by 5 bases and J by 3 bases, with 7 bases of the junction left unmatched. This CDR3 comprises 15 residues. Looked up from germline, CDR1 is SGHAT and CDR2 is FQDESV (reference sequence). In DNA, the CDR3 is TGTGCCAGCAGCCCAGCCGGGACAGGGGTCTACGAGCAGTACGTC. This codes for CASSPAGTGVYEQYV.

This chain joins TRBV30 and TRBJ1-6; the D gene is possibly TRBD1 (5 bases). The CDR3 is made up of 17 amino acids. Germline loops: CDR1 GTSNPN, CDR2 SVGIG (reference sequence). Between the trimmed V and J ends, which lost 2 bases and 0 bases, there was a span of 14 bases. CDR3 region: CAWSSTVPSSYNSPLHF. The CDR3 bases are TGTGCCTGGAGTTCGACAGTTCCGAGCTCCTATAATTCACCCCTCCACTTT.